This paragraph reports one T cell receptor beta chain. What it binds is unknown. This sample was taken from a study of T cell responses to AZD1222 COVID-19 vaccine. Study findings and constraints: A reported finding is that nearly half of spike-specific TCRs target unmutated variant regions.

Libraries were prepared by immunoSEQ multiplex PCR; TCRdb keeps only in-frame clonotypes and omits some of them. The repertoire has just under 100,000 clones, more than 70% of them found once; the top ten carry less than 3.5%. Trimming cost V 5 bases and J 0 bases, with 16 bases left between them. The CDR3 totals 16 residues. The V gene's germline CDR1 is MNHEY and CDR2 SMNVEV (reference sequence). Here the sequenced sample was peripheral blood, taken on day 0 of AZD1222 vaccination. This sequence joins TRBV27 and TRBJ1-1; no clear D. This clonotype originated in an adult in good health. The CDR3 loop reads CASSPLRRHMNTEAFF. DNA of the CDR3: TGTGCCAGCAGTCCCCTCAGACGGCACATGAACACTGAAGCTTTCTTT.